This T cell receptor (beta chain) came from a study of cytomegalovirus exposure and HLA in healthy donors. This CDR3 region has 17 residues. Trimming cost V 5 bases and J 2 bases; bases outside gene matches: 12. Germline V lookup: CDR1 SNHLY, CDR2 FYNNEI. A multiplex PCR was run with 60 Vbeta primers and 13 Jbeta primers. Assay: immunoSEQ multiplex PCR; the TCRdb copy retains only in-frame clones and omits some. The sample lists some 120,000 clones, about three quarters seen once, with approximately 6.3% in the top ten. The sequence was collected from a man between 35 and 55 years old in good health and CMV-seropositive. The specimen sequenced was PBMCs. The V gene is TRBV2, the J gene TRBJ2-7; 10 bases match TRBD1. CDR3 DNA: TGTGCCAGCAGTCATTATCCGGGACAGGGGTTCCCCTACGAGCAGTACTTC. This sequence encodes CASSHYPGQGFPYEQYF.